Listed below are T cell receptor beta chains from one sample, sequenced in a study of cytomegalovirus exposure and HLA in healthy donors. The assay was immunoSEQ multiplex PCR, and TCRdb's table has in-frame clones only and misses some. The sample consists of 110,000 to 150,000 clones, approximately 80% of them appearing once. Sequenced: PBMCs. The receptors were sampled from a male donor in good health and CMV-seronegative. Both conserved end residues are part of each CDR3. D genes are given only for firm matches. Expanded clones get a size class; other rows say once, few or many, or leave the size out.

d_call j_call clone_size v_call cdr3_nt cdr3_aa
TRBD2 TRBJ2-1 NA TRBV27 TGTGCCAGCAGTTTATCGGAAGAGGGACTAGGCAATGAGCAGTTCTTC CASSLSEEGLGNEQFF
NA TRBJ2-7 NA TRBV15 TGTGCCACCAGCAGACCCCCTCTCAGGGTCTACGAGCAGTACTTC CATSRPPLRVYEQYF
NA TRBJ1-4 NA TRBV6-5 TGTGCCAGCAGTTACTCAGGAGTCCTTAATGAAAAACTGTTTTTT CASSYSGVLNEKLFF
NA TRBJ1-5 NA TRBV30 TGTGCCTGGAGTGTCGGTGGCAATCAGCCCCAGCATTTT CAWSVGGNQPQHF
NA TRBJ1-2 NA TRBV5-6 TGTGCCAGCAGCAGGCAGGGTCCAGTAAACTATGGCTACACCTTC CASSRQGPVNYGYTF
NA TRBJ2-3 NA TRBV25-1 TGTGCCAGCAGTGAATTCGTGTCAGATACGCAGTATTTT CASSEFVSDTQYF
NA TRBJ1-1 NA TRBV7-3 TGTGCCAGCAGCTTATCTCAGGGCTTCACTGAAGCTTTCTTT CASSLSQGFTEAFF
NA TRBJ1-1 once TRBV2 TGTGCCAGCACCATTGATGGAGCCCTAATCACTGAAGCTTTCTTT CASTIDGALITEAFF
TRBD2 TRBJ2-3 NA TRBV5-4 TGTGCCAGCAGCTGGGGACTAGCGGGAGGACAAGATACGCAGTATTTT CASSWGLAGGQDTQYF
TRBD2 TRBJ2-1 NA TRBV5-1 TGCGCCAGCAGCTTTGGGACCCTAGCGGGGAGTGAAAATGAGCAGTTCTTC CASSFGTLAGSENEQFF
NA TRBJ2-7 NA TRBV30 TGTGCCTGGAGCCCTGACAGGAGCTACGAGCAGTACTTC CAWSPDRSYEQYF
NA TRBJ2-7 NA TRBV7-9 TGTGCCAGCAGCTTGGGACAAAACTACGAGCAGTACTTC CASSLGQNYEQYF
NA TRBJ1-2 NA TRBV28 TGTGCCAGCAGTTTATACTTTCCTCGTTATGGCTACACCTTC CASSLYFPRYGYTF
TRBD2 TRBJ2-1 NA TRBV9 TGTGCCGCCGCCCCGGGACTAGCGGGAATAAATGAGCAGTTCTTC CAAAPGLAGINEQFF
TRBD1 TRBJ1-5 NA TRBV5-1 TGCGCCAGCAGCTTGGATTGGGGACAGGATAGTCAGCCCCAGCATTTT CASSLDWGQDSQPQHF
TRBD2 TRBJ2-1 NA TRBV5-8 TGTGCCAGCAGCCACGGGACTAGCGGGAGCAATGAGCAGTTCTTC CASSHGTSGSNEQFF
NA TRBJ2-3 NA TRBV4-1 TGCGCCAGCAGCCACCCCGCCAGGGGGGCAGATACGCAGTATTTT CASSHPARGADTQYF
NA TRBJ2-3 few TRBV7-3 TGTGCCAGCAGCCAATTCGGAGATACGCAGTATTTT CASSQFGDTQYF
TRBD2 TRBJ2-7 NA TRBV6-6 TGTGCCAGCAGTCCCCTAGCGGGAGGATTCTACGAGCAGTACTTC CASSPLAGGFYEQYF
TRBD1 TRBJ1-1 few TRBV9 TGTGCCAGCAGAGGACAGGGGGACACTGAAGCTTTCTTT CASRGQGDTEAFF
TRBD2 TRBJ2-7 NA TRBV7-9 TGTGCCAGCAGCTTAGTGACTAGCGGGAAGTTCGACGAGCAGTACTTC CASSLVTSGKFDEQYF
TRBD1 TRBJ2-7 once TRBV5-6 TGTGCCAGCAGCTTGTGGGACAGGGCGAGCTACGAGCAGTACTTC CASSLWDRASYEQYF
TRBD1 TRBJ2-1 NA TRBV5-1 TGCGCCAGCAACGTCAGGGGGAGCTCCTACAATGAGCAGTTCTTC CASNVRGSSYNEQFF
TRBD2 TRBJ2-1 NA TRBV27 TGTGCCAGCAGTTTATCGGGGAGGGGTGAGCAGTTCTTC CASSLSGRGEQFF
TRBD1 TRBJ2-3 NA TRBV30 TGTGCCTGGAGTTCCGGGACAGGGGCTCCAGATACGCAGTATTTT CAWSSGTGAPDTQYF
NA TRBJ2-2 NA TRBV4-3 TGCGCCAGCAGCCAAGCCCGAGGTTCCCCCGGGGAGCTGTTTTTT CASSQARGSPGELFF